A single sample gave rise to the 20 T cell receptor beta chains below, sequenced in a study of blood T cell repertoires in COVID-19. Using immunoSEQ multiplex PCR, the repertoire was profiled, and TCRdb retains in-frame clones only, with some absent. The table has over 200,000 clones, 85% to 90% seen once. The material sequenced was PBMCs or T cells enriched from blood (not recorded which). All receptors come from a man between 18 and 29 years old who had recovered from COVID-19.

The chain is built from TRBV6-5 and TRBJ2-7; the match to TRBD1 covers 8 bases. This CDR3 spans 15 amino acids. Germline loops: CDR1 MNHEY, CDR2 SVGAGI. The ends lost 0 bases at V and 2 bases at J; junction bases unmatched: 3. CDR3 nucleotides: TGTGCCAGCAGTTACTCGCCAGGGGGCCCCTACGAGCAGTACTTC. This encodes CASSYSPGGPYEQYF.

This chain uses TRBV28 with TRBJ1-2, with 9 bases aligning to TRBD1. Germline lookup yields CDR1 MDHEN and CDR2 SYDVKM. This CDR3 contains 13 residues. V shed 6 bases and J 7 bases; nucleotides not matched to a gene: 6. The CDR3 DNA is TGTGCCAGCAGGAAAACAGGGGGCGGTGGCTACACCTTC. Translating it yields CASRKTGGGGYTF.

J is TRBJ1-3 and V is TRBV5-1, with 8 bases fitting TRBD1. CDR1 is SGHRS and CDR2 is YFSETQ in the germline V gene. Trimming removed 4 bases from V and 4 bases from J; junction bases left unmatched: 4. The CDR3 runs 14 residues. The CDR3 sequence: CASSRTGPGNTIYF. CDR3 nucleotides: TGCGCCAGCAGCCGGACAGGGCCCGGAAACACCATATATTTT.

The rearrangement joins TRBV4-1 to TRBJ1-2; 7 positions agree with TRBD1. J gave up 10 bases and V 3 bases, and 5 bases lay outside the gene matches. The germline CDR1 and CDR2 sequences are MGHRA and YSYEKL. The CDR3 spans 12 residues. The CDR3 nucleotides read TGCGCCAGCAGCCAGACAGGGCGGGCCTACACCTTC. This sequence encodes CASSQTGRAYTF.

This clone was counted once. The J gene is TRBJ2-3, the V gene TRBV5-4; 8 nucleotides align to TRBD1. CDR1 is SGHNT, CDR2 YYREEE, per germline (reference sequence). V shed 4 bases, J shed 6 bases, and the junction held 4 bases outside the gene matches. The CDR3 runs to 13 residues. CDR3 bases: TGTGCCAGCAGCAGAGGGACAGGCGATACGCAGTATTTT. It is translated as CASSRGTGDTQYF.

The chain links TRBV6-1 to TRBJ2-4; 11 nucleotides line up with TRBD2. CDR3 size: 16 residues. Per the germline V gene, CDR1 is MNHNS and CDR2 is SASEGT. V was pared by 6 bases and J by 0 bases, with 4 bases of the junction left unmatched. As DNA, the CDR3 is TGTGCCAGCAGGGAACTAGCGGGAGAAGCCAAAAACATTCAGTACTTC. It is translated as CASRELAGEAKNIQYF.

V and J are TRBV2 and TRBJ2-1, with D possibly being TRBD2 (5 bases). The germline CDR1 and CDR2 sequences are SNHLY and FYNNEI. The V end was cut by 3 bases, the J end by 1 base, with 10 bases between. This CDR3 has 15 amino acids. In DNA, the CDR3 is TGTGCCAGCAGTGAGGGAGCTAGGTCCTACAATGAGCAGTTCTTC. Residues: CASSEGARSYNEQFF.

The chain is built from TRBV6-5 and TRBJ1-5, with TRBD1 identical over 7 bases. From germline, CDR1 is MNHEY and CDR2 SVGAGI. Trimming at V came to 6 bases and at J to 4 bases, leaving 6 bases not matched to a gene. This CDR3 comprises 14 residues. The CDR3 bases are TGTGCCAGCAGCAAGACAGGGAGTAATCAGCCCCAGCATTTT. Translating gives CASSKTGSNQPQHF.

The chain carries TRBV3-1 (or the pseudogene TRBV3-2) and TRBJ2-7; maybe TRBD1 (6 bases). Looked up from germline, CDR1 is LGHDT and CDR2 is YNNKEL (reference sequence). The CDR3 contains 17 residues. V was cut by 1 base and J by 6 bases, with 22 bases left in between. The CDR3 DNA reads TGTGCCAGCAGCCAAGCTATCTGGGCAGGGGATCTCGGCGAGCAGTACTTC. Its translation is CASSQAIWAGDLGEQYF.

The V gene is TRBV3-1 (or the pseudogene TRBV3-2), the J gene TRBJ2-1; D gene unclear. The CDR3 totals 11 residues. V dropped 4 bases and J dropped 8 bases, with 6 bases sitting between them. CDR1 is LGHDT and CDR2 is YNNKEL in the germline V gene (reference sequence). The CDR3 loop reads CASSRRDEQFF. DNA of the CDR3: TGTGCCAGCAGCCGAAGAGATGAGCAGTTCTTC.

DNA of the CDR3: TGCGCCAGCAGCTTGCCAGCCGGACTAGCGGCACCTCCTAATGAGCAGTTCTTC. This sequence encodes CASSLPAGLAAPPNEQFF. The gene calls are TRBV5-1 and TRBJ2-1; TRBD2 matches 10 bases. Looked up from germline, CDR1 is SGHRS and CDR2 is YFSETQ. The CDR3 runs to 18 residues. Trimming removed 1 base from V and 7 bases from J; junction bases left unmatched: 14.

The CDR3 region is CASSLGWTSGRIQGDTQYF. CDR3 in DNA: TGTGCCAGCAGCCTAGGATGGACTAGCGGGAGGATACAGGGAGATACGCAGTATTTT. J is TRBJ2-3 and V is TRBV7-9; 14 positions agree with TRBD2. The CDR3 is 19 amino acids. Germline V lookup: CDR1 SEHNR, CDR2 FQNEAQ (reference sequence). Trimming cost V 5 bases and J 5 bases; bases outside gene matches: 15. The whole variable domain, filled in from reference TRBV7-9 and TRBJ2-3, reads DTGVSQNPRHKITKRGQNVTFRCDPISEHNRLYWYRQTLGQGPEFLTYFQNEAQLEKSRLLSDRFSAERPKGSFSTLEIQRTEQGDSAMYLCASSLGWTSGRIQGDTQYFGPGTRLTVL.

CDR3: CATSRGQQETQYF. The CDR3 DNA is TGTGCCACCAGCCGGGGACAGCAAGAGACCCAGTACTTC. The genes are TRBV15 and TRBJ2-5, with 7 bases lining up with TRBD1. After removal of 5 bases from V and 2 bases from J, the junction contained 2 bases not matched to a gene. Looked up from germline, CDR1 is LNHNV and CDR2 is YYDKDF (reference sequence). The CDR3 runs 13 residues.

The V and J genes are TRBV2 and TRBJ1-1; maybe TRBD1 (6 bases). The germline gives CDR1 SNHLY, CDR2 FYNNEI. Deletions cut 7 bases from V and 8 bases from J, with 17 bases between. The CDR3 spans 13 residues. CDR3 residues: CASKTGWEFEAFF. CDR3 nucleotides: TGTGCCAGCAAAACAGGGTGGGAATTCGAAGCTTTCTTT.

The chain joins TRBV10-3 to TRBJ1-6, with 9 bases identical to TRBD1. In germline, CDR1 is ENHRY, CDR2 SYGVKD. The J segment lost 7 bases and the V segment lost 6 bases, leaving 4 bases of the junction unmatched. CDR3 length equals 14 residues. CDR3 protein: CAIRTGGANSPLHF. The CDR3 nucleotides are TGTGCCATCAGGACAGGGGGAGCCAATTCACCCCTCCACTTT.

The chain carries TRBV4-2 and TRBJ2-5; no clear D. Germline assignment: CDR1 LGHNA and CDR2 YNFKEQ. V shed 3 bases and J shed 5 bases, with 13 bases lying between them. This CDR3 contains 14 residues. CDR3 DNA sequence: TGTGCCAGCAGCCATTTCTCGCGTTGGGAGACCCAGTACTTC. It is translated as CASSHFSRWETQYF.

The chain has TRBV7-2 and TRBJ2-2, with TRBD1 identical over 7 bases. The germline CDR1 and CDR2 sequences are SGHTA and FQGNSA. The V gene end was trimmed by 1 base and the J gene end by 3 bases; junction bases not matched to a gene: 5. The CDR3 contains 16 residues. CDR3 bases: TGTGCCAGCAGCTTAGGCGGACAGGCGTACACCGGGGAGCTGTTTTTT. Encoded protein: CASSLGGQAYTGELFF.

This chain uses TRBV5-1 with TRBJ2-7; a possible D gene is TRBD1 (6 bases). Per germline, CDR1 SGHRS and CDR2 YFSETQ. The CDR3 totals 13 residues. V dropped 3 bases and J dropped 6 bases, with 13 bases sitting between them. In nucleotides, the CDR3 is TGCGCCAGCAGCTGGGACACCACCGCCGAGCAGTACTTC. Translation gives CASSWDTTAEQYF.

V usage is TRBV5-1 and J usage is TRBJ2-1, with 7 bases lining up with TRBD1. Germline assignment: CDR1 SGHRS and CDR2 YFSETQ. The junction had 7 bases not matched to a gene; V was cut back by 4 bases and J by 3 bases. The CDR3 length is 15 residues. The CDR3 nucleotides read TGCGCCAGCAGCCGAACTGGGGACAGCTACAATGAGCAGTTCTTC. It is translated as CASSRTGDSYNEQFF.

The chain employs TRBV7-2 and TRBJ2-1, with D hard to call. This CDR3 has 11 amino acids. Germline V gene data show CDR1 as SGHTA and CDR2 as FQGNSA. V lost 10 bases to trimming and J lost 0 bases, with 4 bases between them. The CDR3 bases are TGTGCCACCCACTCCTACAATGAGCAGTTCTTC. Amino acids: CATHSYNEQFF.